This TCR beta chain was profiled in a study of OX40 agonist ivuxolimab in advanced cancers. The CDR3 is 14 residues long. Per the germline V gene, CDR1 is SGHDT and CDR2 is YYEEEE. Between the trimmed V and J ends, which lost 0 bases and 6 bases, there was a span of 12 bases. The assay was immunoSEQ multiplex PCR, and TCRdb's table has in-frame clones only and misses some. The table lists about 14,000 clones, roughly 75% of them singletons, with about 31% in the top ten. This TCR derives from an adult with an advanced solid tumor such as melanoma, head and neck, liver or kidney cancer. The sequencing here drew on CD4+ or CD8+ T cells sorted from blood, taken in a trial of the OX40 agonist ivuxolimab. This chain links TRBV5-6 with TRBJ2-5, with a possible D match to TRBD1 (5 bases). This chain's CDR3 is CASSLVQGLKTQYF. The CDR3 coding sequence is TGTGCCAGCAGCTTGGTTCAGGGTTTGAAGACCCAGTACTTC.